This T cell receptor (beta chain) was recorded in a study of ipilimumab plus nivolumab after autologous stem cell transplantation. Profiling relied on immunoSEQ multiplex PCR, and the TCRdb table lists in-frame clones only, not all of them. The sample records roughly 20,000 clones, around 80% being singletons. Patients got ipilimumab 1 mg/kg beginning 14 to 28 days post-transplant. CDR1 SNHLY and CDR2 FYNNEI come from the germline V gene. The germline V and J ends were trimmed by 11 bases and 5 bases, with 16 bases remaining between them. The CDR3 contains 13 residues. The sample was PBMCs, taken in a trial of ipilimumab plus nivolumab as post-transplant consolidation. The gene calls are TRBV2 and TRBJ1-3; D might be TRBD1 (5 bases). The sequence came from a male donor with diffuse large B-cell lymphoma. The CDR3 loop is CASRGRGRNTIYF. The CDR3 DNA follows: TGTGCCTCCCGGGGGAGGGGAAGAAACACCATATATTTT.